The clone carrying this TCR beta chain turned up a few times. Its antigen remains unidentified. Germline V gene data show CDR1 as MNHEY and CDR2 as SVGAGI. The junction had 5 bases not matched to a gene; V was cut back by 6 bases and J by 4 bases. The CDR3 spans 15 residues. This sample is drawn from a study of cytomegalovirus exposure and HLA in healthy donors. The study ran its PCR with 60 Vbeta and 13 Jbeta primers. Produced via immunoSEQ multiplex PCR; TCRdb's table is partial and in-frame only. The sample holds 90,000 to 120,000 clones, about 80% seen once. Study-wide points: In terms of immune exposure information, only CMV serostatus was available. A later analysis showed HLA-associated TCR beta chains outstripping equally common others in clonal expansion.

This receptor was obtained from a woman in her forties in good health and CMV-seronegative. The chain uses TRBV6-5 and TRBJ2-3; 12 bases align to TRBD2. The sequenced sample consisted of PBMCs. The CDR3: CASSPGLAGPDTQYF. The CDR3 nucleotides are TGTGCCAGCAGCCCGGGACTAGCGGGCCCAGATACGCAGTATTTT.